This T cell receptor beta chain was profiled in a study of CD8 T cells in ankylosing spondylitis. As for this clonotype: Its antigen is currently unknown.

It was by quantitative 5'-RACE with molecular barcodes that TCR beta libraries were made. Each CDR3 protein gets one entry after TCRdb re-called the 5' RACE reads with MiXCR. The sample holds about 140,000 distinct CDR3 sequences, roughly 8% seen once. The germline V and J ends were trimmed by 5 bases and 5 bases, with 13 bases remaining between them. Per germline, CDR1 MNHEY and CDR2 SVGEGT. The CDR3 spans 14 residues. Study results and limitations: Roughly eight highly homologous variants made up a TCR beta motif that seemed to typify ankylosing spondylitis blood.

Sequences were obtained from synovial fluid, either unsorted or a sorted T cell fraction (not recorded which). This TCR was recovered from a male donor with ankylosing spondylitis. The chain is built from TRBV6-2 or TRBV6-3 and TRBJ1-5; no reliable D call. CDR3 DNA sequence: TGTGCCAGCAGTCGCGGGCTAGGGCATCAGCCCCAGCATTTT. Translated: CASSRGLGHQPQHF.